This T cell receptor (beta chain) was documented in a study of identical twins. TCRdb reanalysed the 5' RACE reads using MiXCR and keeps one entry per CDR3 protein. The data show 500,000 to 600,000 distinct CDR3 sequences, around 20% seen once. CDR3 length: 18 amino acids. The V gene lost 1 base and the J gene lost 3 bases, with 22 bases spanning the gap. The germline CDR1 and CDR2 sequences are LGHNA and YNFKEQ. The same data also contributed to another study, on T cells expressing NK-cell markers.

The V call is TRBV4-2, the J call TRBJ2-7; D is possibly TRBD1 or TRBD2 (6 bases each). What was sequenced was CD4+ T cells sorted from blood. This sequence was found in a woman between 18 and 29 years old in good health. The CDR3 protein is CASSQGPRWRGADYEQYF. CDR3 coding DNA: TGTGCCAGCAGCCAAGGGCCTAGGTGGAGGGGGGCAGACTACGAGCAGTACTTC.